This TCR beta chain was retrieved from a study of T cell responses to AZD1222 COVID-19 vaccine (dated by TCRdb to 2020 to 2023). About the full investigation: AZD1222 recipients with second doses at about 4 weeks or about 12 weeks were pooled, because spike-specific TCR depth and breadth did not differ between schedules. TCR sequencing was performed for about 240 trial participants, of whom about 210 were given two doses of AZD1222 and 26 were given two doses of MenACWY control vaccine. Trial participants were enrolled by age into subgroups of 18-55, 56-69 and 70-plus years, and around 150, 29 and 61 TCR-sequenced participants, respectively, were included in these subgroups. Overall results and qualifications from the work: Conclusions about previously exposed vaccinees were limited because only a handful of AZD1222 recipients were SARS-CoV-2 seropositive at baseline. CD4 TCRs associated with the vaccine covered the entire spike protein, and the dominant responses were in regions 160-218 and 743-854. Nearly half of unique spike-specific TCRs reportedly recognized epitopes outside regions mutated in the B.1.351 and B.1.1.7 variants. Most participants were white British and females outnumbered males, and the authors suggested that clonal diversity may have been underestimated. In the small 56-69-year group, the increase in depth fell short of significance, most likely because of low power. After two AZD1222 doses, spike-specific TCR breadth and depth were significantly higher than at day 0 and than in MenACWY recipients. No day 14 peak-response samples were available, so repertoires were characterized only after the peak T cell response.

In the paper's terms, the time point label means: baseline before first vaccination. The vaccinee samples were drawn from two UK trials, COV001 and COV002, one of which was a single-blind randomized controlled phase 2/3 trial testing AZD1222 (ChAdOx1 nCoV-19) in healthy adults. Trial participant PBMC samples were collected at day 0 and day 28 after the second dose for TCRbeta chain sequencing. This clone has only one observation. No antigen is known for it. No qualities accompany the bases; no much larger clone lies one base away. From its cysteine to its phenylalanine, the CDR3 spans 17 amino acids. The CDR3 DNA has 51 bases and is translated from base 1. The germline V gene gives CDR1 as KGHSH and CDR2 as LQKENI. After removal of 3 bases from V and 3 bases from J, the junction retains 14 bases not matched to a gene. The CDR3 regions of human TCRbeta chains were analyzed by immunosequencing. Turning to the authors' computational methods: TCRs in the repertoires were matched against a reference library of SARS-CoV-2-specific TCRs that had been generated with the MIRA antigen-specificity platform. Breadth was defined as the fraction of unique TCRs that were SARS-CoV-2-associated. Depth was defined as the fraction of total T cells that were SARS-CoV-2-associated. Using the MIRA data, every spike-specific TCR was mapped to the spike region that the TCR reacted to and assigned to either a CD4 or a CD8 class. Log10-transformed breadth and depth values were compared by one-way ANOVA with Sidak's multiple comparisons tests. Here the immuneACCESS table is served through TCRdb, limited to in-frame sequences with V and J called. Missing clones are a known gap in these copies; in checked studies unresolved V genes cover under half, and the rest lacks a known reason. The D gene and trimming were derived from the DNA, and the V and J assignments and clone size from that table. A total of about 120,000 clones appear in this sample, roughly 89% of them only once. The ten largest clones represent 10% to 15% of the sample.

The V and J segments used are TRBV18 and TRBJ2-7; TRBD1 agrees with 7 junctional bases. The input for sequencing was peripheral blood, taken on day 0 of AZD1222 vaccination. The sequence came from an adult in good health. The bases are TGTGCCAGCTCACCTCTAGACAGGGCCCAGACCCACTACGAGCAGTACTTC. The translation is CASSPLDRAQTHYEQYF.